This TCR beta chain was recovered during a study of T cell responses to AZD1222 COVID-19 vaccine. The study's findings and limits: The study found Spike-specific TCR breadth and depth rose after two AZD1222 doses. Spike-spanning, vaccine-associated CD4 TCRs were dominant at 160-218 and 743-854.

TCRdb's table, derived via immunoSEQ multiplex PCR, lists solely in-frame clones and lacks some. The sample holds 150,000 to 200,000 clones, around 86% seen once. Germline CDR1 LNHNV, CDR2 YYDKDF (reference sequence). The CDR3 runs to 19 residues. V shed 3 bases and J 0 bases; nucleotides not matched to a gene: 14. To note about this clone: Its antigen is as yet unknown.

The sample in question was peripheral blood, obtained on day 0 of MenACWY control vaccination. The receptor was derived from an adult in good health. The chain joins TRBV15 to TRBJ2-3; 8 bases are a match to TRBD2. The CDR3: CATSSPLGMASGSTDTQYF. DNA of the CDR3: TGTGCCACCAGCAGCCCACTCGGCATGGCTAGCGGGAGCACAGATACGCAGTATTTT. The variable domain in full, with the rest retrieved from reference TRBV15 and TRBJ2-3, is DAMVIQNPRYQVTQFGKPVTLSCSQTLNHNVMYWYQQKSSQAPKLLFHYYDKDFNNEADTPDNFQSRRPNTSFCFLDIRSPGLGDTAMYLCATSSPLGMASGSTDTQYFGPGTRLTVL.